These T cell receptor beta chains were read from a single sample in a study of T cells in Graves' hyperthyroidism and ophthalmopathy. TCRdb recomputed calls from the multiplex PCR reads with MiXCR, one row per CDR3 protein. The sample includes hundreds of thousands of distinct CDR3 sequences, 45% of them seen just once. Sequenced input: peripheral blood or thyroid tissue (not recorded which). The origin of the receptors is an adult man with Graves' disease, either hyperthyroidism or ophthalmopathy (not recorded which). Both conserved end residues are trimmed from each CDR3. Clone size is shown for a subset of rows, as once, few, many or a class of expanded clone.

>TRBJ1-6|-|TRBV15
ATISLDRNSPLH
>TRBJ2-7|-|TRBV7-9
ASSQGAGYYEQY
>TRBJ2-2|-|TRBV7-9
ASSFGVHTGELF
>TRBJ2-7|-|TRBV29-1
SGSSYEQY
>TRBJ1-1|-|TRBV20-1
SAPRTGSGSTEAF
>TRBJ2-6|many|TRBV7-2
ASSSGAWVGANVLT
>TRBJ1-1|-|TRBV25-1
ATSRKIGRTEAF
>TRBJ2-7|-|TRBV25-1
ARGTSGSLSYEQY
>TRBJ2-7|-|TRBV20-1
SASGGTDTQY
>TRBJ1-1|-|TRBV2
ASMAGGTAF
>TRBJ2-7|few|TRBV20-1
SARPVSGVSYEQY
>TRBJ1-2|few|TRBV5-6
ASSAQGREA
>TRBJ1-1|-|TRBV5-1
ASSTQGDTEAF
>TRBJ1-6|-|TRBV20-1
SARQDGTSNSPLH
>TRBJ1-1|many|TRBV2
PSLTGNTEAF
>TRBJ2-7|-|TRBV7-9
ASSLGAESSYEQY
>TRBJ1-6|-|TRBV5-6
ASSPERGPTLH
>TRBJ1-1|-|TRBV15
ATSRETAGTEAF
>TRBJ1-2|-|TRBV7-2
ASSPTATSNYGYT
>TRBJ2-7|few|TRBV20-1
SARVLGGYEQY
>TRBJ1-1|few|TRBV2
ASRGGGRTEAF
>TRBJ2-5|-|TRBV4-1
ASSQVHREETQY
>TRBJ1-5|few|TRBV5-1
ASSLAGQGHQPQH
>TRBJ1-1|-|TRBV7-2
ASSPTWMNTEAF
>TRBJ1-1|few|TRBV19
ASSIGLLNTEAF
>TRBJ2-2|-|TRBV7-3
ASSSGVFTGELF
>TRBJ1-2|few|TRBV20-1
SAGDTRNYGYT
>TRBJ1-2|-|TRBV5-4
ASSLTGRDGYT
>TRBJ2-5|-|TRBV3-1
ASSQFGLEAAGEETQY
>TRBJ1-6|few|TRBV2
ASSATGYYNSPLH
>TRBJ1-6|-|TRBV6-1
ASSDGKQGTNSPLH
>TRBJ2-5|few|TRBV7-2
ASSLRGQGAETQY
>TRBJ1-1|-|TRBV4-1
ASSQRWPEAS
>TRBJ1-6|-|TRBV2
ASSLLLHNSPLH
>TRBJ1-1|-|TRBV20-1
SGTGQGWGTEAF
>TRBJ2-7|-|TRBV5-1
ASSLDAGEDGSSYEQY
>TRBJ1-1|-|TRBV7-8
ASSWNRGVRTEAF
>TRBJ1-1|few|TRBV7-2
ASSRNRGHAEAF
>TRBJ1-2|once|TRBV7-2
ASGLDGGGVGGYT
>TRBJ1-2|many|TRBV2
ARRTGIYGYT
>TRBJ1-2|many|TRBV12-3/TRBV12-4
ASSQQPFYGYT
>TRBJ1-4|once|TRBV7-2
ASSSIDRTGGNEKLF
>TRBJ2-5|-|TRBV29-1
RRQGAGETQY
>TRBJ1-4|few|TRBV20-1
SARDGGQVNEKLF
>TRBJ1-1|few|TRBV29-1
SVQGGTNTEAF
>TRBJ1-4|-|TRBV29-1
SVAGLLNEKLF
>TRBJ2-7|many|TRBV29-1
SVEGTNSYEQY
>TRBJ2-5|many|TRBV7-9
ASSRDIQETQY
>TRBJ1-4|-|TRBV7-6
ASSLDRRRLF
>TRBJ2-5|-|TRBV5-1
ASSPMAGHPGETQY
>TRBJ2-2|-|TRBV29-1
SGRWSGELF
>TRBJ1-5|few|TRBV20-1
SATWSLGQPQH
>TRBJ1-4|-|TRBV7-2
ASSSGGGDEELF
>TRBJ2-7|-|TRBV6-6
ASSYSSLGLGSEQY
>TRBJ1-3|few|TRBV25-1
ASTRRGNGNTIY
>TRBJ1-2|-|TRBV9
ASSTRDRHVNYGYT